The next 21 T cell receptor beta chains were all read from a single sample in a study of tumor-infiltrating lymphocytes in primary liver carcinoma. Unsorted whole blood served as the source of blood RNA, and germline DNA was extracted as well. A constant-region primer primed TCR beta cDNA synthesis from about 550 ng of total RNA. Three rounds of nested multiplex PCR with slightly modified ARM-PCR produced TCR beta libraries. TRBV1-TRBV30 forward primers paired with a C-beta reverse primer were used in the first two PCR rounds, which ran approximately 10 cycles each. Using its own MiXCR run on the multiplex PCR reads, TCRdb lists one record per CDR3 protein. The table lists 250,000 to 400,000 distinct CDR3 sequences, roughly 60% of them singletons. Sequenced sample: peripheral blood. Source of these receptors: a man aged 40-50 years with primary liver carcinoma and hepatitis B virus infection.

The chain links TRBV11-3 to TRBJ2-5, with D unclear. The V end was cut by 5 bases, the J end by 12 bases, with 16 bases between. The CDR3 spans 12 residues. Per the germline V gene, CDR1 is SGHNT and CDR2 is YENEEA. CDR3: CASSIAEEAKYF. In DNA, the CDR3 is TGTGCCAGCAGCATTGCAGAAGAGGCCAAGTACTTC.

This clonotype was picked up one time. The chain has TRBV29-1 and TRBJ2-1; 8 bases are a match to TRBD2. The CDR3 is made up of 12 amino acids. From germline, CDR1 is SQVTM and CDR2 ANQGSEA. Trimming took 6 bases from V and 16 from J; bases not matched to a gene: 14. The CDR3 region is CSVELAAPGHFF. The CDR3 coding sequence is TGCAGCGTCGAACTAGCGGCGCCGGGGCACTTCTTC.

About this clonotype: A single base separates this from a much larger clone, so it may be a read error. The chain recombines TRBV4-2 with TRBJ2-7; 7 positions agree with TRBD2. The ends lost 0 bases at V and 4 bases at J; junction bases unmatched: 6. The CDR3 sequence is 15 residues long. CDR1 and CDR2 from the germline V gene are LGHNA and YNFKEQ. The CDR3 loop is CASSQESGTRYEQYF. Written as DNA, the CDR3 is TGTGCCAGCAGCCAAGAAAGCGGGACGAGATACGAGCAGTACTTC.

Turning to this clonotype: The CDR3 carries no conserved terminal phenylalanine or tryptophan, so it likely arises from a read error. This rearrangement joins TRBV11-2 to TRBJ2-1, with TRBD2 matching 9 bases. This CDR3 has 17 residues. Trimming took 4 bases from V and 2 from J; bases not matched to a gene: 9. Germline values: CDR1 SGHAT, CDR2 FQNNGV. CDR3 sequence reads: CASSSREGNLPYNEQFI. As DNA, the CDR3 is TGTGCCAGCAGCTCGCGGGAGGGGAACCTACCCTACAATGAGCAGTTCATC.

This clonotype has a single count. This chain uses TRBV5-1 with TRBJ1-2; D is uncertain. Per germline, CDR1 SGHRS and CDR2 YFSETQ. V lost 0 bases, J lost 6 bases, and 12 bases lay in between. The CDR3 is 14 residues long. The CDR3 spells CASSLGQPQNGYTF. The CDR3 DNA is TGCGCCAGCAGCTTGGGGCAGCCGCAGAATGGCTACACCTTC.

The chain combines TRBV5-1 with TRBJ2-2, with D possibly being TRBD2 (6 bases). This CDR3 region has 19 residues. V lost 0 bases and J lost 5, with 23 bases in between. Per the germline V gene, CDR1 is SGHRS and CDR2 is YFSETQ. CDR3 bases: TGCGCCAGCAGCTTGGCTTGGGTAGCGGAAGGAAAAGGGACCGGGGAGCTGTTTTTT. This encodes CASSLAWVAEGKGTGELFF. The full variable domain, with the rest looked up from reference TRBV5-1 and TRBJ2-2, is KAGVTQTPRYLIKTRGQQVTLSCSPISGHRSVSWYQQTPGQGLQFLFEYFSETQRNKGNFPGRFSGRQFSNSRSEMNVSTLELGDSALYLCASSLAWVAEGKGTGELFFGEGSRLTVL.

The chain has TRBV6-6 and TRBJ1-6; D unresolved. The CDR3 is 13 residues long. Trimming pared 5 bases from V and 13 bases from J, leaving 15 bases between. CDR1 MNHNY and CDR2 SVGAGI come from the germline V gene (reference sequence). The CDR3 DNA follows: TGTGCCAGCAGTAATACAGAAATTTCGCCCCTCCACTTT. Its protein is CASSNTEISPLHF.

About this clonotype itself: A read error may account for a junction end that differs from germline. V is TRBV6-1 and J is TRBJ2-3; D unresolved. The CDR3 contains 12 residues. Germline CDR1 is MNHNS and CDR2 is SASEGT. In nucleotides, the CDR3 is TGTGGCAGCAGTAAAGCGCAAAATACGCAGTATTTT. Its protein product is CGSSKAQNTQYF.

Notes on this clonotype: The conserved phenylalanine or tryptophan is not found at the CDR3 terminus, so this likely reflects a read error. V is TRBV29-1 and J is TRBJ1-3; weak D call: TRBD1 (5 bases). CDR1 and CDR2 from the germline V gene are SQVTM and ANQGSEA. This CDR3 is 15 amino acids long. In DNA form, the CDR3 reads TGCAGCGTCGAAGTCCCCCGGGGGACTGGAAACACCATATATTTG. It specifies CSVEVPRGTGNTIYL.

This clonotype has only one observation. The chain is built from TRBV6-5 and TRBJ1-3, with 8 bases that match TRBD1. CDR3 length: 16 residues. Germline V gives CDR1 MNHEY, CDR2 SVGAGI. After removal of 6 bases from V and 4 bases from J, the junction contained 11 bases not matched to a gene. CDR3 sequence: CASSLRQGRVGNTIYF. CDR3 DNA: TGTGCCAGCAGCCTCAGACAGGGGAGAGTGGGAAACACCATATATTTT.

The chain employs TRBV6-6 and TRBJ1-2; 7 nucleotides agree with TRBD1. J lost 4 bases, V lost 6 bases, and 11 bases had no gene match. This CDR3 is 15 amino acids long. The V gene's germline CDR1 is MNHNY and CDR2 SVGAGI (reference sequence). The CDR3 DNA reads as TGTGCCAGCAGCTTTCTTGGACAGGCGAGCTATGGCTACACCTTC. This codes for CASSFLGQASYGYTF.

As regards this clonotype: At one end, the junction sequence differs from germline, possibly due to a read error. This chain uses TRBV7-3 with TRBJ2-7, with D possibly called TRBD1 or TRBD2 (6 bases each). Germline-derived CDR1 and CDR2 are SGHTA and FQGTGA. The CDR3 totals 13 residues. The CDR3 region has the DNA TGTGCCAGCAGCCCGGCCGGGGGCTACGAACAGTACTTC. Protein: CASSPAGGYEQYF. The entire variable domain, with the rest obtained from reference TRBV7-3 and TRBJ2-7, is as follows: GAGVSQTPSNKVTEKGKYVELRCDPISGHTALYWYRQSLGQGPEFLIYFQGTGAADDSGLPNDRFFAVRPEGSVSTLKIQRTERGDSAVYLCASSPAGGYEQYFGPGTRLTVT.

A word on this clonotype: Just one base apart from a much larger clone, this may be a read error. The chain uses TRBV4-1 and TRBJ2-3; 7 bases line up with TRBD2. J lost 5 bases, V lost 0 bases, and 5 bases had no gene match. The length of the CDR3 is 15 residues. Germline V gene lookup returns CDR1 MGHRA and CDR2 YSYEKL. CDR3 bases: TGCGCCAGCAGCCAAGAGCTAACGGGAGGAGATACGCAGTATTTT. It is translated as CASSQELTGGDTQYF.

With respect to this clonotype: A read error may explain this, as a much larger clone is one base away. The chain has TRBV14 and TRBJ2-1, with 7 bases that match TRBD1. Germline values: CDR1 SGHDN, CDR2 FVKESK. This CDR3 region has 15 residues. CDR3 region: CAGSSDRATYNEQFF. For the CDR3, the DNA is TGTGCCGGCAGCTCCGACAGGGCAACCTACAATGAGCAGTTCTTC. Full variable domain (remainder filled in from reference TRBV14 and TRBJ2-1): EAGVTQFPSHSVIEKGQTVTLRCDPISGHDNLYWYRRVMGKEIKFLLHFVKESKQDESGMPNNRFLAERTGGTYSTLKVQPAELEDSGVYFCAGSSDRATYNEQFFGPGTRLTVL.

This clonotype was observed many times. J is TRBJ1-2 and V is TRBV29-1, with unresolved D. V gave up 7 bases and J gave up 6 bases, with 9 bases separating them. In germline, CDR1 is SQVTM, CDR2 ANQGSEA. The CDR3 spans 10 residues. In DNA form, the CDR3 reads TGCAGCGGGGGAACAGATGGCTACACCTTC. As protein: CSGGTDGYTF. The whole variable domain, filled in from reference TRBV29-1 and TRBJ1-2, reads SAVISQKPSRDICQRGTSLTIQCQVDSQVTMMFWYRQQPGQSLTLIATANQGSEATYESGFVIDKFPISRPNLTFSTLTVSNMSPEDSSIYLCSGGTDGYTFGSGTRLTVV.

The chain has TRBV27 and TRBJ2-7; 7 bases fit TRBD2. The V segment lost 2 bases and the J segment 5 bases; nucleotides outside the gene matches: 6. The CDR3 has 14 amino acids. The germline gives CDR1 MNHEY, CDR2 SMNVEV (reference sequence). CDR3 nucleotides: TGTGCCAGCAGTTTAGGCGGGAGTCCCAACGAGCAGTACTTC. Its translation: CASSLGGSPNEQYF.

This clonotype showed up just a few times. The CDR3 DNA reads TGTGCCAGCAGCACAGCGGGAGTTGTCACCGGGGAGCTGTTTTTT. It encodes CASSTAGVVTGELFF. V and J are TRBV13 and TRBJ2-2; 8 bases fit TRBD2. Per germline, CDR1 PRHDT and CDR2 FYEKMQ (reference sequence). V trimming: 5 bases; J trimming: 4 bases; junction bases outside the gene matches: 6. The CDR3 is 15 residues long.

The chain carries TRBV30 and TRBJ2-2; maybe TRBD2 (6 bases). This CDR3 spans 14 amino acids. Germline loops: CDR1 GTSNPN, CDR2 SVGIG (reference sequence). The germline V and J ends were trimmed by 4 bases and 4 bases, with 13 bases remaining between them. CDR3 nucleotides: TGTGCCTGGATTGTAGGGACTTCCACCGGGGAGCTGTTTTTT. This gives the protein CAWIVGTSTGELFF.

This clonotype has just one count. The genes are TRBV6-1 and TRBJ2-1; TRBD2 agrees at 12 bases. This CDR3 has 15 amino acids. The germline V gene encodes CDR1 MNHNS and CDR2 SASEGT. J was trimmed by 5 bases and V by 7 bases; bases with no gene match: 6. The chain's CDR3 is CASNLGLAGHNEQFF. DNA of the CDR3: TGTGCCAGCAATCTCGGACTAGCGGGGCACAATGAGCAGTTCTTC.

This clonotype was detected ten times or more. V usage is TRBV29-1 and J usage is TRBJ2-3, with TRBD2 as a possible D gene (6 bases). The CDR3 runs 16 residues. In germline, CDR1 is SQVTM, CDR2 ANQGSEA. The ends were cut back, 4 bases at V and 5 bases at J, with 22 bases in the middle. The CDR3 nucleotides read TGCAGCGTTGCGGGGGTAACAGGCGCCAGTAGAGATACGCAGTATTTT. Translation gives CSVAGVTGASRDTQYF.

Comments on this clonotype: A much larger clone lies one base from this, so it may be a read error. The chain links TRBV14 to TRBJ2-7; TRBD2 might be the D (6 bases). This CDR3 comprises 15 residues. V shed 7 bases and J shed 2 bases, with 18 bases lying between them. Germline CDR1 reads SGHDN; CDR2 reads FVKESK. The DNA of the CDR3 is TGTGCCAGCAACCGCGGGACTGGCGGTGCCTACGAGCAGTACTTC. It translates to CASNRGTGGAYEQYF. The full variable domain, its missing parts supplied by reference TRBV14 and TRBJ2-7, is EAGVTQFPSHSVIEKGQTVTLRCDPISGHDNLYWYRRVMGKEIKFLLHFVKESKQDESGMPNNRFLAERTGGTYSTLKVQPAELEDSGVYFCASNRGTGGAYEQYFGPGTRLTVT.